Detailed here is one T cell receptor (beta chain). Its target is not known. The germline CDR1 and CDR2 sequences are MNHEY and SVGAGI. The CDR3 spans 15 residues. Trimming stripped 0 bases from V and 3 bases from J, with 9 bases between. This specimen comes from a study of a mutant IDH1 vaccine in newly diagnosed glioma. Time point in this sample: week 11, during vaccination. Every vaccination contained 300 ug of the mutant IDH1 20-mer peptide and was paired with topical imiquimod. The protocol was immunoSEQ multiplex PCR, while the TCRdb copy is restricted to in-frame clones and leaves out a portion. The sample shows around 65,000 clones, over 70% of them seen only once.

The sequence was obtained from a man in his forties or fifties with glioma. Sequenced material: PBMCs, taken from a glioma patient whose treatment included an IDH1 peptide vaccine. The chain recombines TRBV6-5 with TRBJ1-3; D is perhaps TRBD1 (6 bases). As DNA, the CDR3 is TGTGCCAGCAGTTACTCAAGGACAGTTGGAAACACCATATATTTT. Translation gives CASSYSRTVGNTIYF.